This TCR beta chain derives from a study of T cell repertoires in cytomegalovirus infection. Study-wide context: TCR beta signatures that were public indicated CMV infection and matching HLA type. The study's findings and limits: Cumulative public TCR beta family frequency identified carriers of CMV plus the relevant HLA.

The V segment lost 3 bases and the J segment 4 bases; nucleotides outside the gene matches: 4. This CDR3 has 14 amino acids. From germline, CDR1 is SGHKS and CDR2 YYEKEE (reference sequence). About this clonotype itself: Its antigen is still unknown.

In TCRdb, the reads were re-called with MiXCR into one record per CDR3 protein. Of 150,000 to 200,000 distinct CDR3 sequences detected, roughly 9% appear once; the ten largest clones hold roughly 5%. This rearrangement joins TRBV5-5 to TRBJ2-5; TRBD2 matches 9 bases. This sequence was found in a human donor in good health (CMV status not recorded). Some clones in this sample may be carry-over from other donors' samples. Sequenced input: PBMCs. In nucleotides, the CDR3 is TGTGCCAGCAGCTCCATGACTAGCGGAGAGACCCAGTACTTC. Its protein is CASSSMTSGETQYF.